A single sample gave rise to the 28 T cell receptor beta chains below, sequenced in a study of CD8 T cells in Susac syndrome. With random hexamers, reverse transcription was performed on about 0.5 to 1 ug of RNA. TCRdb reanalysed the immunoSEQ multiplex PCR reads using MiXCR and keeps one entry per CDR3 protein. Of 95,000 to 150,000 distinct CDR3 sequences in the sample, roughly 95% were seen once. The sample was CD4+ T cells from PBMCs. Receptors originate from a human donor with Susac syndrome.

The gene calls are TRBV19 and TRBJ1-1; 8 bases are a match to TRBD1. CDR1 and CDR2 from the germline V gene are LNHDA and SQIVND (reference sequence). This CDR3 has 13 amino acids. V trimming: 5 bases; J trimming: 4 bases; junction bases outside the gene matches: 3. CDR3 DNA sequence: TGTGCCAGTAGTGCCGGACAGGGCACTGAAGCTTTCTTT. As protein: CASSAGQGTEAFF.

The V gene is TRBV14, the J gene TRBJ1-5; possibly TRBD1 for D (5 bases). The CDR3 runs 15 residues. Trimming took 4 bases from V and 2 from J, leaving 12 bases between them. Germline V gene sequence: CDR1 SGHDN, CDR2 FVKESK. CDR3 sequence (DNA): TGTGCCAGCAGCCTAAGCAGGGAACGCAATCAGCCCCAGCATTTT. This translates into CASSLSRERNQPQHF.

J is TRBJ2-4 and V is TRBV20-1; 8 bases agree with TRBD2. The V and J ends lost 2 bases and 5 bases, in that order; junction bases with no gene match: 5. CDR3 size: 14 residues. CDR1 and CDR2 from the germline V gene are DFQATT and SNEGSKA (reference sequence). CDR3 sequence (DNA): TGCAGTGCTAGACGGGGGGGTCCCGAAAACATTCAGTACTTC. Translating gives CSARRGGPENIQYF.

The chain combines TRBV20-1 with TRBJ2-7; TRBD2 aligns across 9 bases. Germline V gene sequence: CDR1 DFQATT, CDR2 SNEGSKA (reference sequence). The CDR3 loop spans 14 amino acids. V lost 7 bases and J lost 4; bases outside the gene matches: 11. DNA of the CDR3: TGCAGTGTGAAAACCGGGACTAGCTATTACGAGCAGTACTTC. It yields the protein CSVKTGTSYYEQYF.

The V call is TRBV5-1, the J call TRBJ1-1; tentatively, D is TRBD1 (5 bases). Germline lookup yields CDR1 SGHRS and CDR2 YFSETQ. This CDR3 has 14 residues. V was cut by 3 bases and J by 4 bases, with 13 bases left in between. The CDR3 bases are TGCGCCAGCAGCTCCCCCCCGGGGGGCACTGAAGCTTTCTTT. Its protein is CASSSPPGGTEAFF.

The chain joins TRBV27 to TRBJ2-1, with D unresolved. The CDR3 loop spans 15 amino acids. Germline V lookup: CDR1 MNHEY, CDR2 SMNVEV (reference sequence). V lost 3 bases and J 4 bases, leaving 13 bases between the germline ends. The CDR3 reads CASSFSRAPYNEQFF. The DNA of the CDR3 is TGTGCCAGCAGTTTCAGTAGGGCGCCGTACAATGAGCAGTTCTTC.

The J gene is TRBJ2-7, the V gene TRBV29-1, with D tentatively TRBD1 (6 bases). The germline V gene has CDR1 SQVTM and CDR2 ANQGSEA. With 0 bases removed from V and 0 bases from J, the gap between germline ends came to 12 bases. The length of the CDR3 is 15 residues. This chain's CDR3 is CSVEEMGHNSYEQYF. The CDR3 nucleotides are TGCAGCGTTGAAGAGATGGGACACAACTCCTACGAGCAGTACTTC.

The J gene is TRBJ2-3, the V gene TRBV7-3; TRBD2 aligns across 10 bases. Germline loops: CDR1 SGHTA, CDR2 FQGTGA. The J segment lost 4 bases and the V segment lost 5 bases, leaving 9 bases of the junction unmatched. The CDR3 spans 16 residues. CDR3 in DNA: TGTGCCAGCAGCCGATCTAGCGGGAGTGGCGCAGATACGCAGTATTTT. This translates into CASSRSSGSGADTQYF.

In this sample, this clonotype turned up once. The chain is built from TRBV7-9 and TRBJ1-1, with D perhaps matching TRBD1 (5 bases). Germline values: CDR1 SEHNR, CDR2 FQNEAQ (reference sequence). The CDR3 has 16 residues. V was shortened by 4 bases and J by 4 bases, with 19 bases between the two germline ends. CDR3 bases: TGTGCCAGCAGCTCGCGGGGGGGTGGACGGATCACTGAAGCTTTCTTT. This sequence encodes CASSSRGGGRITEAFF.

This clonotype was found once. This chain connects TRBV12-3 or TRBV12-4 to TRBJ1-2, with 7 bases aligning to TRBD1. V dropped 2 bases and J dropped 5; count of bases not matched to a gene: 5. The CDR3 consists of 14 residues. CDR3 amino acids: CASSLPGTAYGYTF. CDR3 coding DNA: TGTGCCAGCAGTTTACCCGGGACAGCTTATGGCTACACCTTC.

The chain employs TRBV2 and TRBJ2-7, with D hard to call. V lost 2 bases to trimming and J lost 3 bases, with 5 bases between them. The CDR3 consists of 12 residues. The germline V gene has CDR1 SNHLY and CDR2 FYNNEI. The CDR3 DNA follows: TGTGCCAGCAGTGAAAGGGTCTACGAGCAGTACTTC. This gives the protein CASSERVYEQYF.

J is TRBJ2-3 and V is TRBV29-1, with a possible D match to TRBD2 (6 bases). The V gene's germline CDR1 is SQVTM and CDR2 ANQGSEA. The length of the CDR3 is 16 residues. Deletions cut 1 base from V and 1 base from J, with 15 bases between. The DNA of the CDR3 is TGCAGCGTTGAAGGCGGGATGGGGCGGGGCACAGATACGCAGTATTTT. The encoded protein is CSVEGGMGRGTDTQYF.

The chain links TRBV28 to TRBJ2-7; 8 bases are shared with TRBD2. Germline V gene sequence: CDR1 MDHEN, CDR2 SYDVKM. The trim removed 6 bases at V and 2 bases at J, leaving 6 bases unmatched. The CDR3 is made up of 14 amino acids. CDR3 bases: TGTGCCAGCAGCATCCGAGCGGGAGCCTACGAGCAGTACTTC. Protein product: CASSIRAGAYEQYF. Using reference TRBV28 and TRBJ2-7 for the parts outside the CDR3, the full variable domain is DVKVTQSSRYLVKRTGEKVFLECVQDMDHENMFWYRQDPGLGLRLIYFSYDVKMKEKGDIPEGYSVSREKKERFSLILESASTNQTSMYLCASSIRAGAYEQYFGPGTRLTVT.

V usage is TRBV20-1 and J usage is TRBJ1-1, with D uncertain. The CDR3 loop spans 12 amino acids. Germline assignment: CDR1 DFQATT and CDR2 SNEGSKA (reference sequence). Trimming left V 5 bases short and J 2 bases short, with 9 bases between. The CDR3 nucleotides are TGCAGTGCTGTCCGGACCAACACTGAAGCTTTCTTT. As protein: CSAVRTNTEAFF.

CDR3 nucleotide sequence: TGTGCCACCAGTGCTAGCGGGAGAACTAGCACAGATACGCAGTATTTT. It translates to CATSASGRTSTDTQYF. V is TRBV24-1 and J is TRBJ2-3; 10 nucleotides line up with TRBD2. The CDR3 is 16 amino acids. V shed 5 bases, J shed 0 bases, and the junction held 4 bases outside the gene matches. Germline lookup yields CDR1 KGHDR and CDR2 SFDVKD.

CDR3 sequence reads: CASSGTPGDQSYGYTF. The CDR3, as DNA: TGTGCCAGCAGTGGAACCCCAGGGGACCAAAGCTATGGCTACACCTTC. V usage is TRBV12-3 or TRBV12-4 and J usage is TRBJ1-2; D may be TRBD1 (6 bases). The CDR3 consists of 16 residues. The V end was cut by 5 bases, the J end by 4 bases, with 20 bases between.

The V gene is TRBV20-1, the J gene TRBJ2-5; perhaps D is TRBD1 or TRBD2 (5 bases each). The V and J ends lost 6 bases and 5 bases respectively, with 13 bases between them. Germline CDR1 DFQATT, CDR2 SNEGSKA (reference sequence). The CDR3 has 12 amino acids. The CDR3 protein is CSAGTPGETQYF. The CDR3 DNA reads as TGCAGTGCCGGGACGCCTGGGGAGACCCAGTACTTC.

The V call is TRBV7-8, the J call TRBJ1-2, with 9 bases that match TRBD1. CDR3 length: 13 residues. The V and J ends lost 5 bases and 7 bases, in that order; junction bases with no gene match: 5. CDR1 and CDR2 (germline): SGHVS, FQNEAQ. The CDR3: CASSPGQGVGYTF. The CDR3, as DNA: TGTGCCAGCAGCCCGGGACAGGGAGTTGGCTACACCTTC.

The sample holds one count of this clonotype. V gene TRBV6-6 combines with J gene TRBJ2-7; no definite D call. V was pared by 0 bases and J by 3 bases, with 9 bases between. Germline V gives CDR1 MNHNY, CDR2 SVGAGI (reference sequence). This CDR3 contains 14 residues. Here the CDR3 DNA reads TGTGCCAGCAGTTACTCGAATCTGGACTACGAGCAGTACTTC. It translates to CASSYSNLDYEQYF.

The chain links TRBV7-2 to TRBJ2-1; TRBD1 aligns across 10 bases. CDR1 and CDR2 from the germline V gene are SGHTA and FQGNSA. The CDR3 is 16 residues long. After removal of 5 bases from V and 5 bases from J, the junction contained 9 bases not matched to a gene. DNA of the CDR3: TGTGCCAGCAGCCGAACTCCGGGACAGGGGAACAATGAGCAGTTCTTC. Amino acids: CASSRTPGQGNNEQFF.

The genes are TRBV29-1 and TRBJ1-1; TRBD1 might be the D (5 bases). In germline, CDR1 is SQVTM, CDR2 ANQGSEA. The CDR3 consists of 13 residues. In DNA, the CDR3 is TGCAGTGGGGCTGATACCCGTCGCACTGAAGCTTTCTTT. As protein: CSGADTRRTEAFF.

The gene calls are TRBV7-2 and TRBJ2-5; TRBD2 matches 7 bases. This CDR3 spans 13 amino acids. Germline CDR1 reads SGHTA; CDR2 reads FQGNSA. V lost 3 bases and J lost 5; bases outside the gene matches: 3. CDR3 sequence: CASSFGGSETQYF. DNA of the CDR3: TGTGCCAGCAGCTTCGGCGGGAGTGAGACCCAGTACTTC.

The chain recombines TRBV29-1 with TRBJ2-1; D unclear. The CDR3 covers 16 residues. Looked up from germline, CDR1 is SQVTM and CDR2 is ANQGSEA. V was trimmed by 2 bases and J by 0 bases, leaving 14 bases between them. The CDR3 sequence: CSVERERPSSYNEQFF. DNA for the CDR3: TGCAGCGTTGAAAGGGAACGGCCAAGCTCCTACAATGAGCAGTTCTTC.

In this sample, this clonotype turned up once. The chain couples TRBV4-1 to TRBJ2-1; 7 nucleotides line up with TRBD2. The V gene's germline CDR1 is MGHRA and CDR2 YSYEKL. The CDR3 contains 16 residues. The J segment lost 0 bases and the V segment lost 3 bases, leaving 5 bases of the junction unmatched. The DNA for the CDR3 is TGCGCCAGCAGCCAGGGGGAGGGGCTCTCCTACAATGAGCAGTTCTTC. Translation gives CASSQGEGLSYNEQFF.

This chain joins TRBV20-1 and TRBJ2-1; TRBD2 is a possible D gene (8 bases). The CDR3 has 15 residues. Trimming removed 3 bases from V and 7 bases from J, with 19 bases in between. Germline loops: CDR1 DFQATT, CDR2 SNEGSKA (reference sequence). This CDR3 reads CSASPGTRGLNEQFF. The CDR3 bases are TGCAGTGCTAGCCCCGGGACTAGGGGGCTGAATGAGCAGTTCTTC.

This chain uses TRBV12-3 or TRBV12-4 with TRBJ2-2; no clear D gene. Trimming shortened V by 6 bases and J by 4 bases, and 18 bases separated the two germline ends. The CDR3 runs 16 residues. The CDR3 DNA follows: TGTGCCAGCAGCCCCTCGGTGGGAAAGGGCACCGGGGAGCTGTTTTTT. This codes for CASSPSVGKGTGELFF.

The rearrangement joins TRBV5-1 to TRBJ2-7; D unclear. V was clipped by 0 bases and J by 2 bases, with 9 bases between them. CDR1 and CDR2 from the germline V gene are SGHRS and YFSETQ. CDR3 length: 14 residues. In DNA, the CDR3 is TGCGCCAGCAGCTTGGATCGGCAAACCTACGAGCAGTACTTC. It is translated as CASSLDRQTYEQYF.

CDR3 sequence: CASSRTGMEQYF. Written as DNA, the CDR3 is TGTGCCAGCAGCCGGACTGGGATGGAGCAGTACTTC. This chain uses TRBV11-3 with TRBJ2-7, with D maybe TRBD2 (5 bases). The CDR3 is 12 amino acids. Trimming took 5 bases from V and 7 from J, leaving 12 bases between them. Germline V gene lookup returns CDR1 SGHNT and CDR2 YENEEA.